A selection of T cell receptor beta chains follows, all from one sample in a study of identical twins. TCRdb re-called the 5' RACE reads through MiXCR, storing one row per CDR3 protein. The table lists around 510,000 distinct CDR3 sequences, 13% to 15% of them singletons, with approximately 0.98% in the top ten. These same data were also listed under a study on yellow fever vaccine responses in identical twins.

The sequenced sample was CD4+ T cells sorted from blood. These receptors were collected from a woman between 18 and 30 years old in good health. Both conserved end residues are trimmed from each CDR3. The D gene is left open where the match is weak.

D: .
length: 13
V: TRBV7-8
CDR3: ASTLTTGFSYEQY

D: .
length: 12
V: TRBV29-1
CDR3: SKTLGGSTDTQY

D: .
length: 11
V: TRBV5-6
CDR3: ASSLRFENTIY

D: .
length: 14
V: TRBV7-8
CDR3: ASSLGWGSSTDTQY

D: TRBD2
length: 15
V: TRBV6-2/TRBV6-3
CDR3: ASSYAASGRAINEQF

D: .
length: 11
V: TRBV4-1
CDR3: ASSLNQDLEQY

D: .
length: 10
V: TRBV2
CDR3: ASSVAAYEQY

D: TRBD2
length: 15
V: TRBV4-3
CDR3: ASSQDPLASGRNEQF

D: .
length: 12
V: TRBV5-1
CDR3: ASSSKVQGDGYT

D: .
length: 11
V: TRBV20-1
CDR3: SASRGGSYEQY

D: TRBD1
length: 12
V: TRBV10-3
CDR3: AILSGTGSLEQY

D: .
length: 13
V: TRBV5-1
CDR3: ASSTLRDKIYEQY

D: TRBD2
length: 15
V: TRBV28
CDR3: ASSPYPLAGVRDEQF

D: .
length: 10
V: TRBV19
CDR3: ASNRELYEQY

D: .
length: 10
V: TRBV5-1
CDR3: ASKQDQETQY

D: TRBD1
length: 13
V: TRBV18
CDR3: ASSPGTAIFGELF

D: .
length: 13
V: TRBV9
CDR3: ASSASGTNNSPLH

D: .
length: 13
V: TRBV28
CDR3: ASSLIGVKTYEQY

D: .
length: 12
V: TRBV5-1
CDR3: ASSPTPVGYEQY

D: TRBD2
length: 14
V: TRBV5-6
CDR3: ASSSLAGGPTDTQY

D: TRBD1
length: 12
V: TRBV5-1
CDR3: ASSFGTGASEQY

D: .
length: 13
V: TRBV4-3
CDR3: ASSQGAGGIDEQF

D: .
length: 14
V: TRBV10-2
CDR3: ASSVPGTSAGDTQY

D: .
length: 9
V: TRBV29-1
CDR3: SVEWGETQY

D: .
length: 14
V: TRBV7-2
CDR3: ASSGRALSVHNEQF

D: .
length: 12
V: TRBV7-9
CDR3: ASSLLSRDNEQF

D: .
length: 10
V: TRBV12-3/TRBV12-4
CDR3: ASSRTVEKLF

D: TRBD2
length: 14
V: TRBV19
CDR3: ASSISLGTSGYEQY

D: TRBD2
length: 17
V: TRBV11-1
CDR3: ASSLGGLAGGASYNEQF

D: .
length: 13
V: TRBV5-5
CDR3: ASSLREGVTSEQY

D: TRBD2
length: 13
V: TRBV28
CDR3: ASSFSGGRSYEQY

D: .
length: 15
V: TRBV5-1
CDR3: ASSLASTSGPGDTQY

D: TRBD1
length: 13
V: TRBV7-9
CDR3: ASSSGQVGTDTQY